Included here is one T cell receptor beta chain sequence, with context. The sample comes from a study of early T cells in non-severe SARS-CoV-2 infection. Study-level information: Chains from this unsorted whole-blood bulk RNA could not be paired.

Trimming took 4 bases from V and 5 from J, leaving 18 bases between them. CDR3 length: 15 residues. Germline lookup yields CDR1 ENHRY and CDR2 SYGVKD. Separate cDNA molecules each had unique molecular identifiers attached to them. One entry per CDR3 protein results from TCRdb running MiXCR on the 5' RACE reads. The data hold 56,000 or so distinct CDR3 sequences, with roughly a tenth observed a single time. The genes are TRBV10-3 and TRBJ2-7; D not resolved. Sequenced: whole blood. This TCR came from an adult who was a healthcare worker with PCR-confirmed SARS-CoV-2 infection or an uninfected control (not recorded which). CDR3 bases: TGTGCCATCAGTGTTCTCCGGACGGCAGCTGACGAGCAGTACTTC. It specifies CAISVLRTAADEQYF.